The clone carrying this T cell receptor (beta chain) showed up just once. Its antigen is unknown. The data derive from a study of T cell responses to AZD1222 COVID-19 vaccine. The study, taken as a whole, reports: Spike-specific TCR breadth rose after two AZD1222 doses, and depth rose as well. Sampled repertoires all dated from after the peak T cell response. Donors were largely white British and mainly female; clonal diversity was possibly underestimated.

TCRdb's table, derived via immunoSEQ multiplex PCR, lists solely in-frame clones and lacks some. The table has more than 70,000 clones, approximately 89% seen once. Per the germline V gene, CDR1 is LNHDA and CDR2 is SQIVND (reference sequence). This CDR3 has 14 residues. V was pared by 5 bases and J by 6 bases, with 14 bases between. The chain combines TRBV19 with TRBJ2-4, with D perhaps matching TRBD1 or TRBD2 (5 bases each). This TCR came from an adult who received the AZD1222 COVID-19 vaccine. The sequences come from peripheral blood, collected 28 days after the second AZD1222 dose. The CDR3 sequence: CASSGWGMGNIQYF. The CDR3 DNA is TGTGCCAGTAGTGGTTGGGGGATGGGAAACATTCAGTACTTC.